This T cell receptor (beta chain) was sequenced in a study of regulatory T cells in long-lasting Graves disease. Study details: Antithyroid drugs had been taken under 3 months by newly diagnosed Graves' patients.

To make TCR beta libraries, researchers used iRepertoire HTBI primers and Arm-PCR of CDR3 regions. MiXCR, applied by TCRdb to the multiplex PCR reads, yields one record per CDR3 protein. The sample contains approximately 440,000 distinct CDR3 sequences, around 16% of which appear only once. The V gene end was trimmed by 5 bases and the J gene end by 0 bases; junction bases not matched to a gene: 11. The CDR3 loop spans 18 amino acids. The germline V gene encodes CDR1 MNHNS and CDR2 SASEGT. This clonotype was seen ten or more times. The antigen is not known. Time point indicated: newly diagnosed GD, antithyroid drugs for less than 3 months. With RNA extracted from PBMCs as input, the TCR library was made. Overall study findings and caveats: Accuracy could have been hurt by small sample size.

These data also formed part of another study, on T cells in Graves' hyperthyroidism and ophthalmopathy. Turning to that study: By a 13 V-J model, ophthalmopathy was set apart from stable hyperthyroidism.

The source of this sequence is a man between 35 and 55 years old with Graves disease. The chain combines TRBV6-1 with TRBJ1-4; 8 bases align to TRBD1. The specimen was peripheral blood mononuclear cells (PBMCs), collected at new diagnosis, from a patient treated with antithyroid drugs. DNA of the CDR3: TGTGCCAGCAGTCCCCGGGACAGGAAAAGGTCAACTAATGAAAAACTGTTTTTT. Translation gives CASSPRDRKRSTNEKLFF.